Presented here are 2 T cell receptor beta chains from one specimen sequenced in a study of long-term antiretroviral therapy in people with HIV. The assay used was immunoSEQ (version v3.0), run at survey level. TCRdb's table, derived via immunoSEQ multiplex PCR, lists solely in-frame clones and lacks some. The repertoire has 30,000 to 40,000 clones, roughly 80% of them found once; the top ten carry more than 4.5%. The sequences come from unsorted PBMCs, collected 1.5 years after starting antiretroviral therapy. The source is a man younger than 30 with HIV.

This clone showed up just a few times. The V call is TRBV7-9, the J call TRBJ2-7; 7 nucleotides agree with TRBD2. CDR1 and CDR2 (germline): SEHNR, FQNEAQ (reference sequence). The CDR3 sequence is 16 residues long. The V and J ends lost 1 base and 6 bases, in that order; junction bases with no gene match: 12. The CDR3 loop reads CASSLGGGVMSSEQYF. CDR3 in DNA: TGTGCCAGCAGCTTAGGGGGGGGAGTCATGTCTAGCGAGCAGTACTTC.

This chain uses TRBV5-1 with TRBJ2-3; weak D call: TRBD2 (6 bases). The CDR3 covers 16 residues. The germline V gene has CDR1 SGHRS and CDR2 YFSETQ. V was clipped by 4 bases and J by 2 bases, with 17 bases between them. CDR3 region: CASSLNPGLFTDTQYF. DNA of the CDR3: TGCGCCAGCAGCCTAAATCCGGGACTCTTCACAGATACGCAGTATTTT.